This TCR beta chain was found in a study of vaccination and CD4 T cells after COVID-19. Worth noting for this clonotype: What it binds is unknown.

The CDR3 totals 14 residues. Germline V lookup: CDR1 SGHNT, CDR2 YENEEA. Trimming pared 3 bases from V and 10 bases from J, leaving 13 bases between. CD4+ T cells that had been cultured provided DNA sequenced with the Oncomine TCR Beta short-read assay. TCRdb analysed the PCR reads with MiXCR anew, one entry per CDR3 protein. The profile shows 7,000 to 10,000 distinct CDR3 sequences, around 60% of them singletons. As to treatment: roughly 11-day PBMC culture with coronavirus spike peptide pools or control peptides (ViraFEST assay). PBMC cultures, at a few million cells per well, received approximately 9.1 IU/ml IL-2 and about 9.2 ug/ml peptide pools.

This clonotype was sampled from a human donor who had recovered from COVID-19. This chain joins TRBV11-3 and TRBJ1-6, with no clear D. Sequenced: CD4+ T cells from blood, cultured in vitro. The CDR3 is CASSFRVIDSPLHF. CDR3 coding DNA: TGTGCCAGCAGCTTCAGAGTGATTGACTCACCCCTCCACTTT. Supplemented by reference TRBV11-3 and TRBJ1-6, the full variable domain reads EAGVVQSPRYKIIEKKQPVAFWCNPISGHNTLYWYLQNLGQGPELLIRYENEEAVDDSQLPKDRFSAERLKGVDSTLKIQPAELGDSAVYLCASSFRVIDSPLHFGNGTRLTVT.